This passage covers 30 T cell receptor beta chains from one sample sequenced in a study of OX40 agonist ivuxolimab in advanced cancers. Method: immunoSEQ multiplex PCR; TCRdb's copy keeps in-frame clones and lacks some. In the table there are tens of thousands of clones, 90% to 95% of which are singletons. Specimen: CD4+ or CD8+ T cells sorted from blood, collected in a trial of the OX40 agonist ivuxolimab. The receptors come from an adult with an advanced solid tumor such as melanoma, head and neck, liver or kidney cancer.

The chain couples TRBV30 to TRBJ2-1; 8 bases are shared with TRBD2. V was clipped by 3 bases and J by 7 bases; unmatched bases: 8. Per the germline V gene, CDR1 is GTSNPN and CDR2 is SVGIG (reference sequence). The CDR3 runs to 14 residues. This CDR3 reads CAWRESGSRNEQFF. CDR3 nucleotide sequence: TGTGCCTGGAGAGAGAGCGGGAGTCGGAATGAGCAGTTCTTC.

The V call is TRBV30, the J call TRBJ2-7; D call uncertain. Germline lookup yields CDR1 GTSNPN and CDR2 SVGIG (reference sequence). This CDR3 has 12 residues. Trimming shortened V by 2 bases and J by 0 bases, and 5 bases separated the two germline ends. The CDR3 is CAWSLSSYEQYF. The CDR3 DNA follows: TGTGCCTGGAGTTTGAGCTCCTACGAGCAGTACTTC.

DNA for the CDR3: TGTGCCAGCACCCGCGGAGTCTCCTCCTACAATGAGCAGTTCTTC. This translates into CASTRGVSSYNEQFF. The genes are TRBV13 and TRBJ2-1, with D unclear. V was trimmed by 7 bases and J by 0 bases, leaving 13 bases between them. CDR1 is PRHDT and CDR2 is FYEKMQ in the germline V gene (reference sequence). The CDR3 runs to 15 residues.

The rearrangement links TRBV5-1 to TRBJ2-3; 11 nucleotides agree with TRBD1. Germline V lookup: CDR1 SGHRS, CDR2 YFSETQ. The CDR3 has 15 residues. The V and J ends lost 5 bases and 3 bases, in that order; junction bases with no gene match: 5. CDR3 bases: TGCGCCAGCAGGGTTGGGGACAGGGGGACAGATACGCAGTATTTT. This codes for CASRVGDRGTDTQYF.

V gene TRBV4-1 combines with J gene TRBJ2-3; D gene ambiguous. Per the germline V gene, CDR1 is MGHRA and CDR2 is YSYEKL. Trimming took off 0 bases at V and 6 bases at J, with 13 bases between the two ends. The CDR3 loop spans 15 amino acids. The CDR3 DNA is TGCGCCAGCAGCCAAGATGGTGGTTCCAGGGATACGCAGTATTTT. Protein: CASSQDGGSRDTQYF.

This sequence joins TRBV5-1 and TRBJ2-1, with 10 bases aligning to TRBD1. Germline CDR1 and CDR2: SGHRS and YFSETQ. This CDR3 is built from 14 residues. J gave up 8 bases and V 3 bases, and 5 bases lay outside the gene matches. CDR3 residues: CASSSSGTGDEQFF. CDR3 coding DNA: TGCGCCAGCAGCTCCTCCGGGACAGGGGATGAGCAGTTCTTC.

The sample holds a few counts of this clone. The rearrangement uses TRBV2 and TRBJ2-7; D perhaps matches TRBD1 (6 bases). The CDR3 runs to 15 residues. The germline gives CDR1 SNHLY, CDR2 FYNNEI. The germline V and J ends were trimmed by 3 bases and 2 bases, with 14 bases remaining between them. The CDR3 DNA follows: TGTGCCAGCAGTGAGAGGGACATCCCCCCCTACGAGCAGTACTTC. Its protein product is CASSERDIPPYEQYF.

Notes on this clone: The same CDR3 also results from other DNA sequences found in this sample. The V gene is TRBV18, the J gene TRBJ2-5, with 7 bases identical to TRBD2. V lost 0 bases, J lost 2 bases, and 0 bases stayed unmatched. The CDR3 is made up of 14 amino acids. The germline CDR1 and CDR2 sequences are KGHSH and LQKENI. The CDR3 loop is CASSPPGLQETQYF. For the CDR3, the DNA is TGTGCCAGCTCACCACCGGGACTACAAGAGACCCAGTACTTC.

The chain uses TRBV28 and TRBJ2-4; no firm D call. V lost 6 bases to trimming and J lost 1 base, with 7 bases between them. The CDR3 runs 13 residues. CDR1 MDHEN and CDR2 SYDVKM come from the germline V gene. The CDR3 DNA is TGTGCCAGCAGCCCCCCGGCCAAAAACATTCAGTACTTC. Amino acid sequence: CASSPPAKNIQYF.

Remarks on this clone: The same CDR3 also results from other DNA sequences found in this sample. The gene calls are TRBV13 and TRBJ2-7; TRBD2 matches 11 bases. Germline V gives CDR1 PRHDT, CDR2 FYEKMQ (reference sequence). The CDR3 extends over 15 amino acids. The V segment lost 5 bases and the J segment 2 bases; nucleotides outside the gene matches: 5. The CDR3 sequence: CASSPGTSGTYEQYF. The CDR3 DNA is TGTGCCAGCAGCCCGGGGACTAGCGGAACCTACGAGCAGTACTTC.

This clone has only one observation. CDR3 in amino acids: CASSSAWTGNTGELFF. The CDR3 DNA sequence: TGTGCCAGCAGTTCGGCCTGGACAGGGAACACCGGGGAGCTGTTTTTT. The V and J genes are TRBV5-5 and TRBJ2-2; TRBD1 aligns across 7 bases. The V gene end was trimmed by 5 bases and the J gene end by 1 base; junction bases not matched to a gene: 8. This CDR3 has 16 amino acids. The germline V gene has CDR1 SGHKS and CDR2 YYEKEE (reference sequence).

This chain connects TRBV7-9 to TRBJ2-5; tentative D call: TRBD2 (6 bases). V was pared by 5 bases and J by 1 base, with 11 bases between. The germline gives CDR1 SEHNR, CDR2 FQNEAQ (reference sequence). This CDR3 comprises 14 residues. CDR3 nucleotide sequence: TGTGCCAGCAGCCCGACTAGTGCCCAAGAGACCCAGTACTTC. Translation gives CASSPTSAQETQYF.

The V and J genes are TRBV10-2 and TRBJ1-5; a possible D gene is TRBD1 (5 bases). CDR3 size: 15 residues. The germline CDR1 and CDR2 sequences are WSHSY and SAAADI. V was clipped by 6 bases and J by 5 bases, with 17 bases between them. Here the CDR3 reads CASSGPGRLDQPQHF. The DNA for the CDR3 is TGCGCCAGCAGCGGCCCGGGACGATTAGATCAGCCCCAGCATTTT.

The chain uses TRBV12-5 and TRBJ1-6; D is undetermined. Per the germline V gene, CDR1 is LGHNT and CDR2 is FRNRAP. Trimming removed 5 bases at V and 2 bases at J, with 16 bases between. CDR3 size: 17 residues. This chain's CDR3 is CASGPVVGEPYNSPLHF. As DNA, the CDR3 is TGTGCTAGTGGTCCGGTGGTCGGGGAGCCCTATAATTCACCCCTCCACTTT.

The gene calls are TRBV11-2 and TRBJ2-1, with D possibly TRBD2 on 6 matching bases. In germline, CDR1 is SGHAT, CDR2 FQNNGV. The length of the CDR3 is 15 residues. Trimming took off 4 bases at V and 0 bases at J, with 10 bases between the two ends. The CDR3 DNA reads TGTGCCAGCAGCTCAAGTAGCGGCTCCTACAATGAGCAGTTCTTC. Protein sequence: CASSSSSGSYNEQFF.

The CDR3: CASSREQGDTQYF. In DNA form, the CDR3 reads TGTGCCAGTAGCCGCGAACAGGGGGATACGCAGTATTTT. The rearrangement links TRBV19 to TRBJ2-3, with 7 bases that match TRBD1. The CDR3 is 13 amino acids. CDR1 is LNHDA, CDR2 SQIVND, per germline (reference sequence). J gave up 6 bases and V 6 bases, and 6 bases lay outside the gene matches.

A few counts support this clone. The chain employs TRBV27 and TRBJ1-1; TRBD1 is a possible D gene (6 bases). The length of the CDR3 is 12 residues. Germline lookup yields CDR1 MNHEY and CDR2 SMNVEV (reference sequence). Trimming left V 7 bases short and J 1 base short, with 7 bases between. The CDR3 loop reads CASMDRNTEAFF. As DNA, the CDR3 is TGTGCCAGCATGGACAGGAACACTGAAGCTTTCTTT.

V and J are TRBV7-2 and TRBJ2-7, with 7 bases aligning to TRBD2. Unmatched junction bases numbered 14, after V lost 5 bases and J lost 7 bases. Germline loops: CDR1 SGHTA, CDR2 FQGNSA. The CDR3 is made up of 15 amino acids. The CDR3 loop reads CASSVSGTFGGEQYF. The CDR3 nucleotides are TGTGCCAGCAGCGTCTCCGGGACCTTCGGGGGGGAGCAGTACTTC.

The CDR3 region is CASSLNTGTGGEQFF. The CDR3 region has the DNA TGCGCCAGCAGCCTAAACACCGGGACAGGGGGCGAGCAGTTCTTC. The chain is built from TRBV5-1 and TRBJ2-1; 12 positions match TRBD1. Germline loops: CDR1 SGHRS, CDR2 YFSETQ. J gave up 10 bases and V 4 bases, and 9 bases lay outside the gene matches. The CDR3 sequence is 15 residues long.

The chain combines TRBV13 with TRBJ2-6; TRBD1 agrees at 9 bases. The junction had 13 bases not matched to a gene; V was cut back by 5 bases and J by 2 bases. The CDR3 runs 19 residues. Germline-derived CDR1 and CDR2 are PRHDT and FYEKMQ (reference sequence). The CDR3 DNA is TGTGCCAGCAGCCTAGATTTCCGGGACAGGGCCCCTGGGGCCAACGTCCTGACTTTC. It specifies CASSLDFRDRAPGANVLTF.

The J gene is TRBJ2-5, the V gene TRBV18; D perhaps matches TRBD2 (5 bases). Germline V CDR1 and CDR2: KGHSH, LQKENI. The V end was cut by 3 bases, the J end by 3 bases, with 8 bases between. The CDR3 sequence is 13 residues long. The CDR3 region has the DNA TGTGCCAGCTCACCGTTGAGGGAAGAGACCCAGTACTTC. Amino acid sequence: CASSPLREETQYF.

A single count supports this clone. The chain has TRBV28 and TRBJ1-3, with TRBD1 identical over 7 bases. The V gene's germline CDR1 is MDHEN and CDR2 SYDVKM. The CDR3 runs 16 residues. Unmatched junction bases numbered 6, after V lost 3 bases and J lost 1 base. The CDR3 sequence is CASSLGGGPSGNTIYF. Written as DNA, the CDR3 is TGTGCCAGCAGTTTGGGAGGGGGCCCTTCTGGAAACACCATATATTTT. Filled out from reference TRBV28 and TRBJ1-3, the complete variable domain reads DVKVTQSSRYLVKRTGEKVFLECVQDMDHENMFWYRQDPGLGLRLIYFSYDVKMKEKGDIPEGYSVSREKKERFSLILESASTNQTSMYLCASSLGGGPSGNTIYFGEGSWLTVV.

The chain links TRBV6-1 to TRBJ1-5, with D perhaps TRBD1 (5 bases). Germline values: CDR1 MNHNS, CDR2 SASEGT. CDR3 length equals 14 residues. Trimming removed 7 bases from V and 4 bases from J, with 14 bases in between. In nucleotides, the CDR3 is TGTGCCAGCACCCACCGGGGGGGGAATCAGCCCCAGCATTTT. Residues: CASTHRGGNQPQHF.

The J gene is TRBJ1-3, the V gene TRBV2, with D hard to call. The ends were cut back, 6 bases at V and 1 base at J, with 7 bases in the middle. This CDR3 comprises 13 residues. The germline gives CDR1 SNHLY, CDR2 FYNNEI. CDR3 sequence (DNA): TGTGCCAGCAGATTAGCGTCTGGAAACACCATATATTTT. It yields the protein CASRLASGNTIYF.

This chain links TRBV28 with TRBJ2-1; D uncertain. CDR1 is MDHEN and CDR2 is SYDVKM in the germline V gene. The CDR3 consists of 15 residues. V dropped 7 bases and J dropped 0 bases, with 13 bases sitting between them. The CDR3 spells CASTSDILSYNEQFF. DNA for the CDR3: TGTGCCAGCACGTCCGACATACTCTCCTACAATGAGCAGTTCTTC.

This chain connects TRBV30 to TRBJ1-2; 10 nucleotides match TRBD1. With V trimmed by 6 bases and J by 5 bases, 12 bases remained unmatched. The germline CDR1 and CDR2 sequences are GTSNPN and SVGIG (reference sequence). The length of the CDR3 is 15 residues. The CDR3 here is CACRGQGVGGYGYTF. As DNA, the CDR3 is TGTGCCTGCAGAGGACAGGGGGTGGGAGGGTATGGCTACACCTTC.

This chain joins TRBV6-5 and TRBJ2-3, with D perhaps TRBD1 (6 bases). Germline V gene lookup returns CDR1 MNHEY and CDR2 SVGAGI. V gave up 6 bases and J gave up 3 bases, with 16 bases separating them. The CDR3 covers 15 residues. The CDR3 protein is CASRRTAGRTDTQYF. Here the CDR3 DNA reads TGTGCCAGCAGAAGGACAGCAGGGAGAACAGATACGCAGTATTTT.

The chain combines TRBV27 with TRBJ1-4; D is uncertain. V was shortened by 0 bases and J by 2 bases, with 7 bases between the two germline ends. Germline values: CDR1 MNHEY, CDR2 SMNVEV (reference sequence). The CDR3 loop spans 15 amino acids. Written as DNA, the CDR3 is TGTGCCAGCAGTTTATCGGCAGCGACTAATGAAAAACTGTTTTTT. As protein: CASSLSAATNEKLFF.

The gene calls are TRBV18 and TRBJ2-7, with 8 bases that match TRBD2. J was trimmed by 4 bases and V by 0 bases; bases with no gene match: 11. The CDR3 consists of 17 residues. From germline, CDR1 is KGHSH and CDR2 LQKENI. The CDR3 loop reads CASSPPTGGRRSYEQYF. In DNA form, the CDR3 reads TGTGCCAGCTCACCACCTACTGGCGGGAGGAGGAGTTACGAGCAGTACTTC. The complete variable domain, with remaining parts taken from reference TRBV18 and TRBJ2-7, reads NAGVMQNPRHLVRRRGQEARLRCSPMKGHSHVYWYRQLPEEGLKFMVYLQKENIIDESGMPKERFSAEFPKEGPSILRIQQVVRGDSAAYFCASSPPTGGRRSYEQYFGPGTRLTVT.

In its sample, this clone was seen once. The V call is TRBV11-2, the J call TRBJ2-2; D is undetermined. Germline V lookup: CDR1 SGHAT, CDR2 FQNNGV. Trimming stripped 5 bases from V and 0 bases from J, with 10 bases between. This CDR3 is 15 amino acids long. The CDR3 DNA reads TGTGCCAGCAGCGACTGGACCGCGAACACCGGGGAGCTGTTTTTT. It specifies CASSDWTANTGELFF.